The following is a TCR beta chain sequence with its context. Trimming stripped 2 bases from V and 6 bases from J, with 8 bases between. Per the germline V gene, CDR1 is SGHDT and CDR2 is YYEEEE. CDR3 length: 13 residues. Libraries were prepared by immunoSEQ multiplex PCR; TCRdb keeps only in-frame clonotypes and omits some of them. The table includes about 16,000 clones, roughly four fifths detected once. This entry belongs to a study of OX40 agonist ivuxolimab in advanced cancers. Whole-study context: The patients received ivuxolimab by intravenous route every 2 weeks at 0.01 to 10 mg/kg. In three patients, partial responses were observed, one with hepatocellular carcinoma and two with cutaneous melanoma.

The sequencing here drew on CD4+ or CD8+ T cells sorted from blood, taken in a trial of the OX40 agonist ivuxolimab. This receptor was taken from an adult with an advanced solid tumor such as melanoma, head and neck, liver or kidney cancer. The chain recombines TRBV5-6 with TRBJ2-2; TRBD1 might be the D (6 bases). The CDR3 DNA follows: TGTGCCAGCAGCTTCGCAGGGGCCGGGGAGCTGTTTTTT. Translating gives CASSFAGAGELFF. Drawing the rest from reference TRBV5-6 and TRBJ2-2, the complete variable domain is DAGVTQSPTHLIKTRGQQVTLRCSPKSGHDTVSWYQQALGQGPQFIFQYYEEEERQRGNFPDRFSGHQFPNYSSELNVNALLLGDSALYLCASSFAGAGELFFGEGSRLTVL.